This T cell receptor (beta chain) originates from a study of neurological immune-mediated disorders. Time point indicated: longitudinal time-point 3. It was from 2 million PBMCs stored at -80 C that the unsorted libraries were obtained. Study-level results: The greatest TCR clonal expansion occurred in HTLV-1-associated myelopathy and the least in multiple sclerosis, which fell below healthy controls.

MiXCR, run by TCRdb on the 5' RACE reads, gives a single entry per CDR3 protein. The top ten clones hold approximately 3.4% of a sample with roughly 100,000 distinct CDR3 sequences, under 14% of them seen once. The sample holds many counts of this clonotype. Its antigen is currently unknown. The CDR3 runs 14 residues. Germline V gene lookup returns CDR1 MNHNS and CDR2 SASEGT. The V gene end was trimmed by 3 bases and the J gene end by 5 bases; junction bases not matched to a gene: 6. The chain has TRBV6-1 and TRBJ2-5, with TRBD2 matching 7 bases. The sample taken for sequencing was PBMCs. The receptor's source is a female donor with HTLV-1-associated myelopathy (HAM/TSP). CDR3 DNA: TGTGCCAGCAGTGATTCCCGGGGAGGGGAGACCCAGTACTTC. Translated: CASSDSRGGETQYF.